This TCR beta chain is from a study of CD8 T cells in Susac syndrome. About the study: The Susac syndrome patients were therapy-naive, on corticosteroids, or on intravenous immunoglobulin alone at blood draw.

The table lists this clonotype with a count of one. The TEMRA cells underwent FACS enrichment, while the CD8+ and CD4+ T cells underwent negative isolation. Per the germline V gene, CDR1 is SGHNT and CDR2 is YENEEA. CDR3 length: 16 amino acids. V shed 4 bases and J 5 bases; nucleotides not matched to a gene: 12. RNA totalling about 0.45 to 1 ug underwent reverse transcription with random hexamers. TCRdb reprocessed the immunoSEQ multiplex PCR reads via MiXCR and lists one record per CDR3 protein. This table has under 250,000 distinct CDR3 sequences, less than 95% appearing once. Sequencing was performed on CD4+ T cells from PBMCs. The receptor comes from a human donor with Susac syndrome. V usage is TRBV11-3 and J usage is TRBJ2-3; 7 nucleotides match TRBD2. The CDR3 protein is CASSSRVSGMIDTQYF. The DNA of the CDR3 is TGTGCCAGCAGCTCACGGGTCAGCGGGATGATAGATACGCAGTATTTT.